These 26 T cell receptor beta chains share one sample of origin, sequenced in a study of blood T cell repertoires in COVID-19. Some clones are missing from TCRdb's copy, which holds only in-frame ones; the method was immunoSEQ multiplex PCR. The repertoire holds 100,000 or so clones, with around 89% as singletons. Sequenced sample: peripheral blood. Receptors were obtained from a man aged 60-69 years with acute or convalescent COVID-19.

The chain uses TRBV20-1 and TRBJ2-5; D remains unclear. In germline, CDR1 is DFQATT, CDR2 SNEGSKA (reference sequence). Trimming pared 1 base from V and 9 bases from J, leaving 9 bases between. The CDR3 length is 11 residues. CDR3 in amino acids: CSARVSLAQYF. CDR3 nucleotide sequence: TGCAGTGCTAGAGTTTCACTGGCCCAGTACTTC.

This rearrangement joins TRBV5-1 to TRBJ2-3, with TRBD2 identical over 11 bases. Germline V gene sequence: CDR1 SGHRS, CDR2 YFSETQ. V shed 0 bases and J 2 bases; nucleotides not matched to a gene: 2. The CDR3 runs to 16 residues. CDR3: CASSLELAGDTDTQYF. CDR3 bases: TGCGCCAGCAGCTTGGAACTAGCGGGGGACACAGATACGCAGTATTTT.

The V call is TRBV2, the J call TRBJ1-5; D is unclear. The CDR3 runs 13 residues. V lost 1 base to trimming and J lost 5 bases, with 6 bases between them. Germline assignment: CDR1 SNHLY and CDR2 FYNNEI. CDR3 DNA sequence: TGTGCCAGCAGTGAAGGAGGATATCAGCCCCAGCATTTT. Encoded protein: CASSEGGYQPQHF. Looking up the rest from reference TRBV2 and TRBJ1-5 gives the full variable domain: EPEVTQTPSHQVTQMGQEVILRCVPISNHLYFYWYRQILGQKVEFLVSFYNNEISEKSEIFDDQFSVERPDGSNFTLKIRSTKLEDSAMYFCASSEGGYQPQHFGDGTRLSIL.

The V call is TRBV5-4, the J call TRBJ2-4; TRBD2 matches at 8 bases. CDR3 length: 14 residues. With V trimmed by 4 bases and J by 8 bases, 8 bases remained unmatched. Germline loops: CDR1 SGHNT, CDR2 YYREEE (reference sequence). The CDR3: CASSQSGRLDIQYF. CDR3 DNA sequence: TGTGCCAGCAGCCAGAGCGGGAGATTGGACATTCAGTACTTC.

The genes are TRBV25-1 and TRBJ2-1; tentatively, D is TRBD1 (5 bases). The CDR3 has 14 amino acids. The germline V gene encodes CDR1 MGHDK and CDR2 SYGVNS. V lost 7 bases and J lost 1, with 11 bases in between. The CDR3 protein is CASTDRTSYNEQFF. CDR3 coding DNA: TGTGCCAGCACAGACAGAACTTCCTACAATGAGCAGTTCTTC.

Turning to this clone: Other DNA variants within this sample encode the same CDR3. The chain carries TRBV12-3 or TRBV12-4 and TRBJ2-7; TRBD1 matches 10 bases. The CDR3 runs 13 residues. V was clipped by 5 bases and J by 4 bases; unmatched bases: 2. The CDR3 reads CASSRDRGYEQYF. The CDR3 DNA reads TGTGCCAGCAGTCGGGACAGGGGTTACGAGCAGTACTTC.

The rearrangement links TRBV6-1 to TRBJ2-3, with D perhaps TRBD2 (6 bases). Germline-derived CDR1 and CDR2 are MNHNS and SASEGT. Trimming took off 2 bases at V and 3 bases at J, with 9 bases between the two ends. The CDR3 totals 14 residues. CDR3 sequence reads: CASSEQGGTDTQYF. Here the CDR3 DNA reads TGTGCCAGCAGTGAACAGGGAGGAACAGATACGCAGTATTTT.

This chain connects TRBV19 to TRBJ1-2; D uncertain. The V end was cut by 7 bases, the J end by 5 bases, with 17 bases between. The CDR3 extends over 14 amino acids. In germline, CDR1 is LNHDA, CDR2 SQIVND (reference sequence). The CDR3 here is CASTSGSYIYGYTF. CDR3 in DNA: TGTGCCAGTACCTCAGGAAGCTATATTTATGGCTACACCTTC.

The chain joins TRBV6-1 to TRBJ2-5; 8 bases map to TRBD1. Germline CDR1 MNHNS, CDR2 SASEGT. V lost 2 bases, J lost 3 bases, and 8 bases stayed unmatched. The CDR3 extends over 16 amino acids. The CDR3 bases are TGTGCCAGCAGTGAATTGCAGGGGGCGATTGAAGAGACCCAGTACTTC. As protein: CASSELQGAIEETQYF.

This clone is a singleton in its sample. In the same sample, other DNA sequences code for this CDR3. The chain recombines TRBV19 with TRBJ1-5; weak D call: TRBD1 (5 bases). Per germline, CDR1 LNHDA and CDR2 SQIVND (reference sequence). This CDR3 comprises 15 residues. Trimming shortened V by 2 bases and J by 1 base, and 9 bases separated the two germline ends. CDR3 nucleotides: TGTGCCAGTAGTATAAGTAGGGGCAGCAATCAGCCCCAGCATTTT. Its translation is CASSISRGSNQPQHF.

The rearrangement links TRBV5-1 to TRBJ2-5; TRBD2 might be the D (6 bases). CDR3 length equals 15 residues. The germline CDR1 and CDR2 sequences are SGHRS and YFSETQ. V was cut by 0 bases and J by 5 bases, with 14 bases left in between. Here the CDR3 DNA reads TGCGCCAGCAGCTTGGCGGGGGTTAAGGATGAGACCCAGTACTTC. Translated, it gives CASSLAGVKDETQYF.

The chain uses TRBV27 and TRBJ1-2; the match to TRBD1 covers 7 bases. Germline V gene sequence: CDR1 MNHEY, CDR2 SMNVEV (reference sequence). V trimming: 6 bases; J trimming: 8 bases; junction bases outside the gene matches: 18. The CDR3 has 16 amino acids. In DNA, the CDR3 is TGTGCCAGCAGGTCGACAGGGAACTCCTTACCTAAGGGCTACACCTTC. Its protein product is CASRSTGNSLPKGYTF.

The genes are TRBV14 and TRBJ2-7, with 11 bases identical to TRBD2. Unmatched junction bases numbered 4, after V lost 0 bases and J lost 6 bases. The V gene's germline CDR1 is SGHDN and CDR2 FVKESK. The CDR3 spans 15 residues. The CDR3 here is CASSQDLAGGGEQYF. The DNA for the CDR3 is TGTGCCAGCAGCCAAGATCTAGCGGGGGGAGGCGAGCAGTACTTC.

In this sample, this clone turned up once. This chain joins TRBV29-1 and TRBJ2-7, with 7 bases lining up with TRBD1. The CDR3 loop spans 12 amino acids. V was pared by 4 bases and J by 2 bases, with 2 bases of the junction left unmatched. Per the germline V gene, CDR1 is SQVTM and CDR2 is ANQGSEA. CDR3 loop: CSVGDSPYEQYF. CDR3 in DNA: TGCAGCGTTGGGGACAGCCCCTACGAGCAGTACTTC.

V usage is TRBV4-1 and J usage is TRBJ2-7, with 7 bases matching TRBD1. The CDR3 runs to 14 residues. V was clipped by 4 bases and J by 1 base; unmatched bases: 4. The germline V gene has CDR1 MGHRA and CDR2 YSYEKL. CDR3 in amino acids: CASSPRDRSYEQYF. The CDR3 nucleotides read TGCGCCAGCAGCCCGAGGGACAGATCCTACGAGCAGTACTTC.

CDR3 region: CASRGTLYEQYF. CDR3 DNA: TGTGCCAGCAGAGGGACACTATACGAGCAGTACTTC. The chain is built from TRBV27 and TRBJ2-7; D possibly corresponds to TRBD1 (6 bases). Germline-derived CDR1 and CDR2 are MNHEY and SMNVEV (reference sequence). CDR3 size: 12 residues. Trimming pared 6 bases from V and 4 bases from J, leaving 10 bases between.

This clone was observed once. The chain carries TRBV7-2 and TRBJ1-1; D may be TRBD1 (5 bases). CDR3 length: 14 residues. V was pared by 5 bases and J by 1 base, with 11 bases between. Germline CDR1 is SGHTA and CDR2 is FQGNSA. The CDR3 DNA is TGTGCCAGCAGCACTCCTCAGGGGAACACTGAAGCTTTCTTT. Protein product: CASSTPQGNTEAFF.

V gene TRBV6-5 combines with J gene TRBJ1-2; a possible D gene is TRBD1 (6 bases). Between the trimmed V and J ends, which lost 2 bases and 4 bases, there was a span of 11 bases. Germline loops: CDR1 MNHEY, CDR2 SVGAGI. This CDR3 is built from 14 residues. As DNA, the CDR3 is TGTGCCAGCAGTTACACCAGACAGGTCTATGGCTACACCTTC. Translated, it gives CASSYTRQVYGYTF.

V and J are TRBV6-5 and TRBJ1-1; D uncertain. The V gene's germline CDR1 is MNHEY and CDR2 SVGAGI. This CDR3 is 11 amino acids long. Deletions cut 8 bases from V and 5 bases from J, with 9 bases between. The CDR3, as DNA: TGTGCCAGCTCAGGTGGGACTGAAGCTTTCTTT. This gives the protein CASSGGTEAFF.

The rearrangement joins TRBV11-1 to TRBJ2-3; D is ambiguous. Trimming pared 6 bases from V and 4 bases from J, leaving 17 bases between. The CDR3 contains 15 residues. Germline V gene sequence: CDR1 SGHAT, CDR2 FQDESV (reference sequence). The CDR3 reads CASSPPRQISDTQYF. The CDR3, as DNA: TGTGCCAGCAGTCCCCCCCGCCAGATCTCAGATACGCAGTATTTT.

The rearrangement joins TRBV29-1 to TRBJ2-3, with 8 nucleotides matching TRBD1. Per the germline V gene, CDR1 is SQVTM and CDR2 is ANQGSEA. The CDR3 loop spans 17 amino acids. The V gene end was trimmed by 1 base and the J gene end by 4 bases; junction bases not matched to a gene: 13. The CDR3 here is CSVEGTGQGLGADTQYF. The CDR3 nucleotides are TGCAGCGTTGAAGGAACCGGACAGGGTCTAGGGGCAGATACGCAGTATTTT.

This chain uses TRBV7-2 with TRBJ2-5, with TRBD2 as a possible D gene (6 bases). Trimming pared 3 bases from V and 1 base from J, leaving 12 bases between. The CDR3 consists of 15 residues. Germline-derived CDR1 and CDR2 are SGHTA and FQGNSA. The CDR3 coding sequence is TGTGCCAGCAGCTTTGGGGGGAGAGGCCAAGAGACCCAGTACTTC. Its protein product is CASSFGGRGQETQYF.

This clone was observed a handful of times. The V and J genes are TRBV24-1 and TRBJ2-1; TRBD1 matches 9 bases. This CDR3 is built from 18 residues. Germline CDR1 and CDR2: KGHDR and SFDVKD. The trim removed 4 bases at V and 2 bases at J, leaving 11 bases unmatched. CDR3 in amino acids: CATSEPNPGDRAYNEQFF. The CDR3 nucleotides are TGTGCCACCAGTGAACCTAACCCTGGGGACAGGGCCTACAATGAGCAGTTCTTC.

The chain combines TRBV6-5 with TRBJ2-1; 7 nucleotides align to TRBD2. The germline V gene has CDR1 MNHEY and CDR2 SVGAGI. V lost 6 bases and J lost 8; bases outside the gene matches: 4. The CDR3 length is 12 residues. The CDR3 sequence: CASSLAVDEQFF. CDR3 nucleotide sequence: TGTGCCAGCAGCCTAGCGGTAGATGAGCAGTTCTTC.

This clone is a singleton in its sample. The gene calls are TRBV30 and TRBJ2-5, with a possible D match to TRBD2 (5 bases). CDR3 length: 14 amino acids. Looked up from germline, CDR1 is GTSNPN and CDR2 is SVGIG (reference sequence). V shed 3 bases and J shed 1 base, with 12 bases lying between them. The CDR3 bases are TGTGCCTGGAGGGGTCGGGGATTCCAAGAGACCCAGTACTTC. Protein product: CAWRGRGFQETQYF.

DNA of the CDR3: TGTGCCAGCAGTTACGACAGGGCCCCTGGTGGCTACACCTTC. This translates into CASSYDRAPGGYTF. The J gene is TRBJ1-2, the V gene TRBV6-6, with TRBD1 matching over 7 bases. The V and J ends lost 2 bases and 7 bases, in that order; junction bases with no gene match: 7. Germline CDR1 reads MNHNY; CDR2 reads SVGAGI (reference sequence). This CDR3 region has 14 residues.